The rows below give T cell receptor beta chains drawn from one sample of a study of metastatic and nonmetastatic thyroid tumors. MiXCR reprocessed the PCR reads for TCRdb. The repertoire holds 14,000 or so clones, under 25% seen once, with over 7% in the top ten. Sequencing was performed on blood. These receptors all stem from a female donor with papillary thyroid cancer or a benign thyroid nodule (not recorded which). Some clones in this sample may be carry-over from other donors' samples. Each CDR3 is given with its conserved first and last residue. D genes are given only for firm matches. Size is stated for part of the rows, as once, few or many counts, or as a class when the clone is expanded.

cdr3_length: 14
clone_size: once
j_call: TRBJ1-2
v_call: TRBV11-3
d_call: .
cdr3_nt: TGTGCCAGCAGCTTAGGCGGCTCAGTCTATGGCTACACCTTC
cdr3_aa: CASSLGGSVYGYTF

cdr3_length: 14
clone_size: many
j_call: TRBJ2-2
v_call: TRBV7-9
d_call: TRBD2
cdr3_nt: TGTGCCAGCAGCCTGGGACTAGCCGCCGGGGAGCTGTTTTTT
cdr3_aa: CASSLGLAAGELFF

cdr3_length: 12
clone_size: medium-sized
j_call: TRBJ2-5
v_call: TRBV10-3
d_call: .
cdr3_nt: TGTGCCATCAGTGCCAGTCAAGAGACCCAGTACTTC
cdr3_aa: CAISASQETQYF

cdr3_length: 14
clone_size: many
j_call: TRBJ2-5
v_call: TRBV11-3
d_call: .
cdr3_nt: TGTGCCAGCAGCCCACCGACTGGCCCGGAGACCCAGTACTTC
cdr3_aa: CASSPPTGPETQYF

cdr3_length: 14
clone_size: .
j_call: TRBJ1-1
v_call: TRBV4-2
d_call: .
cdr3_nt: TGTGCCAGCAGCCAGGACTTACACAACTCTGAAGCTTTCTTT
cdr3_aa: CASSQDLHNSEAFF

cdr3_length: 15
clone_size: medium-sized
j_call: TRBJ1-1
v_call: TRBV5-1
d_call: .
cdr3_nt: TGCGCCAGCAGCTTGGAACAGGTGGTAAGGTCTGAAGCTTTCTTT
cdr3_aa: CASSLEQVVRSEAFF

cdr3_length: 14
clone_size: .
j_call: TRBJ1-4
v_call: TRBV20-1
d_call: TRBD1
cdr3_nt: TGCAGTGCGAGGACGACAGGGCGTAGTGAAAAACTGTTTTTT
cdr3_aa: CSARTTGRSEKLFF

cdr3_length: 15
clone_size: many
j_call: TRBJ2-3
v_call: TRBV10-3
d_call: TRBD2
cdr3_nt: TGTGCCATCAGTGACCACGGGGGGAAAACAGATACGCAGTATTTT
cdr3_aa: CAISDHGGKTDTQYF

cdr3_length: 15
clone_size: few
j_call: TRBJ1-5
v_call: TRBV28
d_call: .
cdr3_nt: TGTGCCAGTCAACTTCCGGGCAGAAGCAATCAGCCCCAGCATTTT
cdr3_aa: CASQLPGRSNQPQHF

cdr3_length: 15
clone_size: medium-sized
j_call: TRBJ2-7
v_call: TRBV7-3
d_call: .
cdr3_nt: TGTGCCAGCAGCCCCCAACCTCTGGGTTTTAACGAGCAGTACTTC
cdr3_aa: CASSPQPLGFNEQYF

cdr3_length: 14
clone_size: .
j_call: TRBJ1-2
v_call: TRBV20-1
d_call: TRBD1
cdr3_nt: TGCAGTGCTATAACGGGACAGGGGGCCCATGGCTACACCTTC
cdr3_aa: CSAITGQGAHGYTF

cdr3_length: 15
clone_size: .
j_call: TRBJ1-5
v_call: TRBV28
d_call: .
cdr3_nt: TGTGCCAGCGGCTTGGGCCGACAGACCAATCAGCCCCAGCATTTT
cdr3_aa: CASGLGRQTNQPQHF

cdr3_length: 15
clone_size: many
j_call: TRBJ2-2
v_call: TRBV5-5
d_call: TRBD2
cdr3_nt: TGTGCCAGCAGCCCCTGGGCGGGGGTTACCGGGGAGCTGTTTTTT
cdr3_aa: CASSPWAGVTGELFF

cdr3_length: 13
clone_size: many
j_call: TRBJ1-6
v_call: TRBV3-1
d_call: .
cdr3_nt: TGTGCCAGCAGCCAAGATCTGGGGTCACCCCTCCACTTT
cdr3_aa: CASSQDLGSPLHF

cdr3_length: 12
clone_size: many
j_call: TRBJ2-4
v_call: TRBV20-1
d_call: .
cdr3_nt: TGCAGTGCTAGAGAGGCAGGGGACATTCAGTACTTC
cdr3_aa: CSAREAGDIQYF

cdr3_length: 15
clone_size: many
j_call: TRBJ1-4
v_call: TRBV5-1
d_call: .
cdr3_nt: TGCGCCAGCAGCTTGGGAAGGGCAACTAATGAAAAACTGTTTTTT
cdr3_aa: CASSLGRATNEKLFF

cdr3_length: 12
clone_size: .
j_call: TRBJ2-1
v_call: TRBV20-1
d_call: .
cdr3_nt: TGCAGTGCTGGAGCGAGGGGTGATGAGAAGTTCTTC
cdr3_aa: CSAGARGDEKFF

cdr3_length: 15
clone_size: medium-sized
j_call: TRBJ2-1
v_call: TRBV6-2/TRBV6-3
d_call: .
cdr3_nt: TGTGCCAGCAGTGAGCCGGGATCCGCCGGGTCTGAGCAGTTCTTC
cdr3_aa: CASSEPGSAGSEQFF

cdr3_length: 18
clone_size: many
j_call: TRBJ2-3
v_call: TRBV4-1
d_call: TRBD2
cdr3_nt: TGCGCCAGCAGCCAAGATGGGGGGTCTAGCGGGAGTCTTTATACGCAGTATTTT
cdr3_aa: CASSQDGGSSGSLYTQYF

cdr3_length: 14
clone_size: once
j_call: TRBJ2-1
v_call: TRBV30
d_call: TRBD1
cdr3_nt: TGTGCCTGGAGTGAGACAGGGTACTACAATGAGCAGTTCTTC
cdr3_aa: CAWSETGYYNEQFF

cdr3_length: 13
clone_size: many
j_call: TRBJ1-4
v_call: TRBV18
d_call: .
cdr3_nt: TGTGCCAGCTCACCTAACAGGGAGCAAAAACTGTTTTTT
cdr3_aa: CASSPNREQKLFF

cdr3_length: 17
clone_size: .
j_call: TRBJ2-3
v_call: TRBV6-6
d_call: TRBD2
cdr3_nt: TGTGCCAGCAGCTCTAGCGGGAGATTTTCGTACGCAGATACGCAGTATTTT
cdr3_aa: CASSSSGRFSYADTQYF

cdr3_length: 15
clone_size: .
j_call: TRBJ2-3
v_call: TRBV20-1
d_call: .
cdr3_nt: TGCAGTGCTCTCGGTTCCGTGAGGGGGGCAGATACGCAGTATTTT
cdr3_aa: CSALGSVRGADTQYF

cdr3_length: 16
clone_size: many
j_call: TRBJ2-4
v_call: TRBV7-2
d_call: TRBD2
cdr3_nt: TGTGCCAGCAGCGTAATAGCGGGGGGGCCCAAAAACATTCAGTACTTC
cdr3_aa: CASSVIAGGPKNIQYF

cdr3_length: 16
clone_size: many
j_call: TRBJ2-2
v_call: TRBV4-3
d_call: .
cdr3_nt: TGCGCCAGCAGCCAAGACAAGGCCAGGAAAACCGGGGAGCTGTTTTTT
cdr3_aa: CASSQDKARKTGELFF

cdr3_length: 13
clone_size: many
j_call: TRBJ1-2
v_call: TRBV4-2
d_call: .
cdr3_nt: TGTGCCAGCAGCCAGTCACTCAGGGGCGGCTACACCTTC
cdr3_aa: CASSQSLRGGYTF

cdr3_length: 18
clone_size: .
j_call: TRBJ2-1
v_call: TRBV7-3
d_call: TRBD2
cdr3_nt: TGTGCCAGCAGCTTAAATGGGGTAGCGGGAGTCATTTTAGATGAGCAGTTCTTC
cdr3_aa: CASSLNGVAGVILDEQFF

cdr3_length: 14
clone_size: .
j_call: TRBJ2-7
v_call: TRBV2
d_call: TRBD1
cdr3_nt: TGTGCCAGCAGTCTCGGGACAGTCACCTACGAGCAGTACTTC
cdr3_aa: CASSLGTVTYEQYF